This is a list of T cell receptor beta chains from one sample in a study of shared clonotypes between healthy human individuals. The repertoire was sequenced with immunoSEQ multiplex PCR; TCRdb's copy has only in-frame clones and lacks some. The table shows a few million clones, with 90% to 95% occurring only once. Sequencing was done on a sample of naive CD4+ T cells from PBMCs. The origin of the receptors is a young man in good health. Some clones in this sample may be carry-over from other donors' samples. CDR3s include the opening cysteine and the closing phenylalanine or tryptophan. The D gene is left open where the match is weak. Expanded clones are given a class, and other clones once, few, many or no size at all.

clone_size	cdr3_length	d_call	v_call	j_call	cdr3_nt	cdr3_aa
once	17	TRBD2	TRBV5-1	TRBJ2-7	TGCGCCAGCGCCATAGGGCTAGCGGGAGGAAACTCCTACGAGCAGTACTTC	CASAIGLAGGNSYEQYF
-	16	TRBD1	TRBV5-1	TRBJ2-2	TGCGCCAGCAGCTTGGCGGGACAGGGGGGCGCCGGGGAGCTGTTTTTT	CASSLAGQGGAGELFF
-	17	-	TRBV7-8	TRBJ2-5	TGTGCCAGCAGCTTAGATGACTCAACCGATTACCAAGAGACCCAGTACTTC	CASSLDDSTDYQETQYF
-	14	TRBD1	TRBV4-1	TRBJ2-7	TGCGCCAGCAGCCAGGGACAGAGCTCCTACGAGCAGTACTTC	CASSQGQSSYEQYF
once	16	TRBD2	TRBV11-2	TRBJ2-1	TGTGCCAGCAGCTTAGATCTTTGGGGCGGGAGCAATGAGCAGTTCTTC	CASSLDLWGGSNEQFF
-	16	TRBD1	TRBV2	TRBJ1-3	TGTGCCAGCAGTGCCCCAGGGGGCGGCTCTGGAAACACCATATATTTT	CASSAPGGGSGNTIYF
-	17	-	TRBV4-3	TRBJ1-2	TGCGCCAGCAGCCGAGATGGAAAGGCCGGTAGGAACTATGGCTACACCTTC	CASSRDGKAGRNYGYTF
-	14	-	TRBV11-1	TRBJ1-5	TGTGCCAGCAGCCCCCAGGGAGGCAATCAGCCCCAGCATTTT	CASSPQGGNQPQHF
-	13	TRBD1	TRBV6-1	TRBJ2-7	TGTGCCAGCCCCGGGACAGGGCTTGGCGAGCAGTACTTC	CASPGTGLGEQYF
-	17	TRBD1	TRBV4-2	TRBJ2-5	TGTGCCAGCAGCCAAGATCTTAGCAGGGGGCTGGGGGAGACCCAGTACTTC	CASSQDLSRGLGETQYF
-	12	-	TRBV7-9	TRBJ2-2	TGTGCCAGCAGCCCAATCCCGGGGGAGCTGTTTTTT	CASSPIPGELFF
-	13	TRBD2	TRBV7-9	TRBJ2-1	TGTGCCAGCAGCCCCCCTAGCGGGAGGGCCTATTTCTTC	CASSPPSGRAYFF
-	15	TRBD1	TRBV19	TRBJ1-2	TGTGCCAGTAGGACGAGCGGGGGGACAGTTCATGGCTACACCTTC	CASRTSGGTVHGYTF
-	15	-	TRBV6-5	TRBJ1-3	TGTGCCAGCAGTTCCGCAACCAACTCTGGAAACACCATATATTTT	CASSSATNSGNTIYF
-	12	-	TRBV5-6	TRBJ2-7	TGTGCCAGCAGCTTGGACGGATACGAGCAGTACTTC	CASSLDGYEQYF
-	15	-	TRBV6-6	TRBJ2-3	TGTGCCAGCAGTTACTCGGGCGGAGACACAGATACGCAGTATTTT	CASSYSGGDTDTQYF
-	14	-	TRBV10-3	TRBJ1-1	TGTGCCATCAGGTACGGACTGATGAACACTGAAGCTTTCTTT	CAIRYGLMNTEAFF
-	15	-	TRBV15	TRBJ1-2	TGTGCCACCAGCAGAGAGGGGGCCAGGGGCTATGGCTACACCTTC	CATSREGARGYGYTF
-	16	TRBD2	TRBV10-2	TRBJ2-2	TGCGCCAGCAGTGATTTAGGGACTAGCATTACCGGGGAGCTGTTTTTT	CASSDLGTSITGELFF
-	15	-	TRBV28	TRBJ1-3	TGTGCCAGCGAGGGGCGAGCAATCTCTGGAAACACCATATATTTT	CASEGRAISGNTIYF
-	17	-	TRBV27	TRBJ2-6	TGTGCCAGCAGTTTATCGAGCGGGTTCTCTGGGGCCAACGTCCTGACTTTC	CASSLSSGFSGANVLTF
-	16	TRBD1	TRBV7-3	TRBJ2-2	TGTGCCAGCAGCTTAAAGGGACAGGGGAACACCGGGGAGCTGTTTTTT	CASSLKGQGNTGELFF
-	12	-	TRBV18	TRBJ1-1	TGTGCCAGCTCACCCCCCCACACTGAAGCTTTCTTT	CASSPPHTEAFF
-	17	-	TRBV19	TRBJ1-5	TGTGCCAGTAGTATCCCATATAGCAGTCTTCGCAATCAGCCCCAGCATTTT	CASSIPYSSLRNQPQHF
-	15	-	TRBV11-3	TRBJ2-7	TGTGCCAGCAGCTTAGATGCTAGCCCGGTCTACGAGCAGTACTTC	CASSLDASPVYEQYF
-	16	TRBD2	TRBV7-2	TRBJ2-7	TGTGCCAGCAGCTTACGTGGGACTACCCCCTCCTACGAGCAGTACTTC	CASSLRGTTPSYEQYF
-	15	TRBD2	TRBV5-1	TRBJ2-1	TGCGCCAGCAGCTTGGTGGGCCAGGGAGGGAATGAGCAGTTCTTC	CASSLVGQGGNEQFF
-	15	-	TRBV7-2	TRBJ2-1	TGTGCCAGCAGCTTAAGGTTGGGAACGGGATTAGAGCAGTTCTTC	CASSLRLGTGLEQFF
-	17	TRBD2	TRBV7-9	TRBJ2-7	TGTGCCAGCAGCTTTGGGGCGGCTAGCGGAAACTACTACGAGCAGTACTTC	CASSFGAASGNYYEQYF
-	16	-	TRBV7-2	TRBJ1-2	TGTGCCAGCAGCTCCCGGACGACGGCTCAAGGGGGTGGCTACACCTTC	CASSSRTTAQGGGYTF
-	12	-	TRBV29-1	TRBJ2-7	TGCAGCGTTGGAGAGGGAGGTTTAGGGCAGTACTTC	CSVGEGGLGQYF
-	14	-	TRBV5-5	TRBJ2-7	TGTGCCAGCAGGGTTGTACGTCGCGGCTACGAGCAGTACTTC	CASRVVRRGYEQYF
-	16	-	TRBV28	TRBJ1-5	TGTGCCAGCAGACCGGCCGGCCTCTATAGCAATCAGCCCCAGCATTTT	CASRPAGLYSNQPQHF
-	15	-	TRBV6-1	TRBJ1-3	TGTGCCAGCAGTGAAGTTGGGGCCGCTGGAAACACCATATATTTT	CASSEVGAAGNTIYF
-	15	-	TRBV5-4	TRBJ2-7	TGTGCCAGCAGCTTGGGACGGGTGAGCTCCTACGAGCAGTACTTC	CASSLGRVSSYEQYF
-	15	TRBD2	TRBV7-2	TRBJ2-7	TGTGCCAGCAGCCGCTTCGCGGGAGGGCCGTACGAGCAGTACTTC	CASSRFAGGPYEQYF
-	17	-	TRBV21-1	TRBJ1-5	TGTGCCAGCACCACTCCACGCAGTGACAGAAGCAATCAGCCCCAGCATTTT	CASTTPRSDRSNQPQHF
-	15	-	TRBV27	TRBJ1-1	TGTGCCAGCAGTTTAATGTGGGGTAGTGGCACTGAAGCTTTCTTT	CASSLMWGSGTEAFF
-	14	-	TRBV11-2	TRBJ2-1	TGTGCCAGCAGGAGGTCCGGGACCCGCGCTGAGCAGTTCTTC	CASRRSGTRAEQFF
-	16	-	TRBV7-9	TRBJ1-4	TGTGCCAGCAGCTTAGGATACGGTGGAGGCGGTGAAAAACTGTTTTTT	CASSLGYGGGGEKLFF
-	16	-	TRBV7-8	TRBJ1-3	TGTGCCAGCAGCCCTGGCGGGGGGGTATTTGGAAACACCATATATTTT	CASSPGGGVFGNTIYF
-	13	-	TRBV30	TRBJ1-2	TGTGCCTGGAGTCGAGGGAGTTATCTAGGCTACACCTTC	CAWSRGSYLGYTF
-	14	-	TRBV28	TRBJ2-2	TGTGCCAGCAGGAGCTGGACTGCCTCTGGGGAGCTGTTTTTT	CASRSWTASGELFF
-	12	-	TRBV9	TRBJ2-1	TGTGCCAGCAGCAGAGCGATTGGCGAGCAGTTCTTC	CASSRAIGEQFF
-	14	-	TRBV9	TRBJ1-1	TGTGCCAGCAGCGTAGTAGCGGGGAACACTGAAGCTTTCTTT	CASSVVAGNTEAFF
-	12	TRBD1	TRBV27	TRBJ2-7	TGTGCCAGCAGCAGATCAGGGGGCAGGCAGTACTTC	CASSRSGGRQYF
-	14	TRBD1	TRBV12-5	TRBJ2-2	TGTGCTAGCCAAAGGGACAGGAACACCGGGGAGCTGTTTTTT	CASQRDRNTGELFF
-	15	TRBD1	TRBV28	TRBJ2-7	TGTGCCAGCAGAGGACAGGGGGTCGGCTCCTACGAGCAGTACTTC	CASRGQGVGSYEQYF